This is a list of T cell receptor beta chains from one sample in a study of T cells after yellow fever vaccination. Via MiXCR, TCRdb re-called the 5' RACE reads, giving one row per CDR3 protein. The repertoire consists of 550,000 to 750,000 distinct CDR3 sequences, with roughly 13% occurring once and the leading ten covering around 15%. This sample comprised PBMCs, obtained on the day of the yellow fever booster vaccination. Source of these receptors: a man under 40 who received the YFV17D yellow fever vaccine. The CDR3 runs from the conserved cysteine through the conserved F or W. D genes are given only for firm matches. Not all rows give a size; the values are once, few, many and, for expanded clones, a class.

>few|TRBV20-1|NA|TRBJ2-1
TGCAGTGCACCTCCCTCATCTGAGCAGTTCTTC
CSAPPSSEQFF
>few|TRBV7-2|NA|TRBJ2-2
TGTGCCAGCAGCTTAGTCAGCGCAAACACCGGGGAGCTGTTTTTT
CASSLVSANTGELFF
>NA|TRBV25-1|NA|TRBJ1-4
TGTGCCAGCACAGAATCTGGGGGAAATGAAAAACTGTTTTTT
CASTESGGNEKLFF
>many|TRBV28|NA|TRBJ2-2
TGTGCCAGCAGTCTCGACCCCGGGGAGCTGTTTTTT
CASSLDPGELFF
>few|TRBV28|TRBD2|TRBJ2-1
TGTGCCAGCAGTTTATGGGGACTAGCGGGAGTCGGCTCCTACAATGAGCAGTTCTTC
CASSLWGLAGVGSYNEQFF
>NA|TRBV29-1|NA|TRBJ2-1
TGCAGCGTTGTTCCGGGTACGGGTGAGCAGTTCTTC
CSVVPGTGEQFF
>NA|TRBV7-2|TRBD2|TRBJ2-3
TGTGCCAGCAGCTTCCTACTAGCGGGAGGTGCAGATACGCAGTATTTT
CASSFLLAGGADTQYF
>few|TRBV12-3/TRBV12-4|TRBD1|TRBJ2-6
TGTGCCAGCAGGCGGACAGGGGGCATCTCTGGGGCCAACGTCCTGACTTTC
CASRRTGGISGANVLTF
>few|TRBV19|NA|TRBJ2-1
TGTGCCAGTAGGGAGGAAGTTTCCGACAATGAGCAGTTCTTC
CASREEVSDNEQFF
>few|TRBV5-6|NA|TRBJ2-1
TGTGCCAGCAGCCCCTGGGGCAGCCCGGACAATGAGCAGTTCTTC
CASSPWGSPDNEQFF
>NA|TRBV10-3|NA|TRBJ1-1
TGTGCCATCAGTGAACGGACGGGGGACACTGAAGCTTTCTTT
CAISERTGDTEAFF
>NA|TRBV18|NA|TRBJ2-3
TGTGCCAGCTCACCGTCAGGGGCCACAGCCAGTACAGATACGCAGTATTTT
CASSPSGATASTDTQYF
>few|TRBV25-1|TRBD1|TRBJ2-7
TGTGCCAGCAGTGCGGGGACAGATTACGAGCAGTACTTC
CASSAGTDYEQYF
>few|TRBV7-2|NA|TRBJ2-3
TGTGCCAGCAGCTTAACGGGGTGGGATACGCAGTATTTT
CASSLTGWDTQYF
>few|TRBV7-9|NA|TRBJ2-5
TGTGCCAGCAGCTTAGCCGGGCAGAAGACCCAGTACTTC
CASSLAGQKTQYF
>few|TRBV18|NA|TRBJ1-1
TGTGCCAGCTCACCACGGACCGCGGAAATGAACACTGAAGCTTTCTTT
CASSPRTAEMNTEAFF
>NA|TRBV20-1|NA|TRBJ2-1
TGCAGTGCTAGAGATGCTAGGGGAAGGGGATTGAGCTCCTACAATGAGCAGTTCTTC
CSARDARGRGLSSYNEQFF
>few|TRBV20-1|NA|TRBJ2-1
TGCAGTGGTACCCTAGCTTACAATGAGCAGTTCTTC
CSGTLAYNEQFF
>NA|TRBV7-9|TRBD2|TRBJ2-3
TGTGCCAGCAGCGATACCTACAGACTAGCGATAGATACGCAGTATTTT
CASSDTYRLAIDTQYF
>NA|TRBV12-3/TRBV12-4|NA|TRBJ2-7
TGTGCCAGCAGTTCCACGGGGCCATTATACGAGCAGTACTTC
CASSSTGPLYEQYF
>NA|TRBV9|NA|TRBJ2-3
TGTGCCAGCAGCGTAGAGGGCGGATCTAGCACAGATACGCAGTATTTT
CASSVEGGSSTDTQYF
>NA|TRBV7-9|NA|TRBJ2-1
TGTGCCAGCAGCTTTAGGGCTAGTACTAACAATGAGCAGTTCTTC
CASSFRASTNNEQFF
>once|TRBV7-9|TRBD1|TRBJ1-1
TGTGCCAGCAGCTTCTCACGTGGGACAGGGGCTACTGAAGCTTTCTTT
CASSFSRGTGATEAFF
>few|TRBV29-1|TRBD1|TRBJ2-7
TGCAGCGCGAACCGAGACAGGGATGGAGAGCAGTACTTC
CSANRDRDGEQYF
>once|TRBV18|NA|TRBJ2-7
TGTGCCAGCTCACCATTTCAGGCAGACCCCAGGGAGCAGTACTTC
CASSPFQADPREQYF
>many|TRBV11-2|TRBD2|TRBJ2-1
TGTGCCAGCACCCGACTAGCGGGAGATGAGCAGTTCTTC
CASTRLAGDEQFF
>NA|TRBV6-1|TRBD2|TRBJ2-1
TGTGCCAGCAGTACCCGGGACTACTACAATGAGCAGTTCTTC
CASSTRDYYNEQFF
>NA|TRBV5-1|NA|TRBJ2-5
TGCGCCAGCAGCTTGGTTAAAAAGGAAGAGACCCAGTACTTC
CASSLVKKEETQYF
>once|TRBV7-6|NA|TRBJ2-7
TGTGCCAGCAGCCGAAGACGGGACAACTCCTACGAGCAGTACTTC
CASSRRRDNSYEQYF
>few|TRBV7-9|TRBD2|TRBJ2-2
TGTGCCAGCAGCTTAGAAGCGGGAGCAACCGGGGAGCTGTTTTTT
CASSLEAGATGELFF
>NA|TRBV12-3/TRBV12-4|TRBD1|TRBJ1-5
TGTGCCAGCAGTTCCCTCCGGGACAGGGGGCGCGGTCAGCCCCAGCATTTT
CASSSLRDRGRGQPQHF
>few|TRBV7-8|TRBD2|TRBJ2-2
TGTGCCAGCAGCCCCAGCGGGAGGGAGGACACCGGGGAGCTGTTTTTT
CASSPSGREDTGELFF
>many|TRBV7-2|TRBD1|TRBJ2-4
TGTGCCAGCAGCTTGGGGACAGTTATAGCCAAAAACATTCAGTACTTC
CASSLGTVIAKNIQYF
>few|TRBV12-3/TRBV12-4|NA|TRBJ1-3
TGTGCCAGCAACGTGATTCCTGGAAACACCATATATTTT
CASNVIPGNTIYF
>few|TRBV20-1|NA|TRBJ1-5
TGCAGTGCTCGGGTCTCAGCAGGGAATCAGCCCCAGCATTTT
CSARVSAGNQPQHF
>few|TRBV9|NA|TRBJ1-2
TGTGCCAGCAGCGTAGCGGGGCGGACTAGCTATGGCTACACCTTC
CASSVAGRTSYGYTF
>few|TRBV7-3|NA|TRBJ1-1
TGTGCCAGCAGCCTACGGGGACGCGACGACACTGAAGCTTTCTTT
CASSLRGRDDTEAFF
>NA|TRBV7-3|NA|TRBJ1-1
TGTGCCAGCAGCATGTCGGGACACCTGAACACTGAAGCTTTCTTT
CASSMSGHLNTEAFF
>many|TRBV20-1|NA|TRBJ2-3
TGCAGTGCTGCACGGGACACAGATACGCAGTATTTT
CSAARDTDTQYF
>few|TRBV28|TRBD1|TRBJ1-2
TGTGCCAGTTTTGGACAGGACAGCTATGGCTACACCTTC
CASFGQDSYGYTF
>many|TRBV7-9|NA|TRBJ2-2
TGTGCCAGCAGCTTCCACGGGGAGCTGTTTTTT
CASSFHGELFF